The clone carrying this T cell receptor beta chain was seen many times. This record comes from a study of T cell responses to AZD1222 COVID-19 vaccine. Clones were read by immunoSEQ multiplex PCR, and TCRdb kept only the in-frame ones, dropping some. The table has about 150,000 clones, 80% to 90% seen once. This specimen was peripheral blood, taken on day 0 of AZD1222 vaccination. This clonotype was obtained from an adult in good health.

The CDR3 here is CASSEFPAEAFF. CDR3 nucleotide sequence: TGTGCCAGCAGTGAGTTTCCGGCTGAAGCTTTCTTT. This rearrangement joins TRBV6-1 to TRBJ1-1; D call uncertain. In germline, CDR1 is MNHNS, CDR2 SASEGT. Trimming removed 3 bases at V and 6 bases at J, with 8 bases between. The CDR3 length is 12 residues.